The sequence of this T cell receptor beta chain was determined in a study of blood T cell repertoires in COVID-19. Looking at the study overall: Nucleic acid was either cDNA or gDNA, and it came from T cells, B-cell-depleted T cells, or PBMCs.

Trimming took 4 bases from V and 7 from J; bases not matched to a gene: 6. The CDR3 length is 13 residues. From germline, CDR1 is SGHAT and CDR2 FQNNGV. Original analysis: Cell counts per sample came from amplifying reference gene primers. Using immunoSEQ multiplex PCR, the repertoire was profiled, and TCRdb retains in-frame clones only, with some absent. V, J and clone size were drawn from that table, and D and trimming were deduced from the DNA. The sample consists of 200,000 to 250,000 clones, 86% of them appearing once. This clone was detected only once. The study assigned cohorts using participant-reported clinical history.

Sequences were obtained from PBMCs or T cells enriched from blood (not recorded which). The rearrangement links TRBV11-2 to TRBJ1-2, with 7 bases identical to TRBD1. The origin of this receptor is a woman aged 40 to 50 with acute COVID-19. CDR3 nucleotide sequence: TGTGCCAGCAGCTCGGTAACAGGGGTTGGCTACACCTTC. Its protein product is CASSSVTGVGYTF. Combining the CDR3 with reference TRBV11-2 and TRBJ1-2 gives the whole variable domain EAGVAQSPRYKIIEKRQSVAFWCNPISGHATLYWYQQILGQGPKLLIQFQNNGVVDDSQLPKDRFSAERLKGVDSTLKIQPAKLEDSAVYLCASSSVTGVGYTFGSGTRLTVV.